The rows below give T cell receptor beta chains drawn from one sample of a study of OX40 agonist ivuxolimab in advanced cancers. TCRdb's table, derived via immunoSEQ multiplex PCR, lists solely in-frame clones and lacks some. The sample consists of about 62,000 clones, 60% to 85% of them appearing once. The sequencing here drew on CD4+ or CD8+ T cells sorted from blood, taken in a trial of the OX40 agonist ivuxolimab. Every receptor here comes from an adult with an advanced solid tumor such as melanoma, head and neck, liver or kidney cancer. Both conserved end residues are part of each CDR3. The D gene is left open where the match is weak. The size field is filled for only some rows; it gives once, few, many or a size class.

J,size,V,D,DNA,CDR3
TRBJ2-1,.,TRBV7-6,.,TGTGCCAGCAGCTTACAGGGGATCGGGAATGAGCAGTTCTTC,CASSLQGIGNEQFF
TRBJ2-7,.,TRBV14,.,TGTGCCAGCAGCCTGACGGACGTCCTAGCTACCCGGAGGGAGCAGTACTTC,CASSLTDVLATRREQYF
TRBJ2-5,.,TRBV30,TRBD1,TGTGCCTGGACCTATAGGGACAGGGAAATCTGGGCCCAGTACTTC,CAWTYRDREIWAQYF
TRBJ1-1,.,TRBV5-6,.,TGTGCCAGCAGCTTAAGTCCGAACACTGAAGCTTTCTTT,CASSLSPNTEAFF
TRBJ2-5,.,TRBV4-2,TRBD1,TGTGCCAGCAGCCCTTCTGAGGGACAGGGAGAGACCCAGTACTTC,CASSPSEGQGETQYF
TRBJ1-1,.,TRBV10-3,TRBD1,TGTGCCATCAGTGCCGGGACAGGGGGGAACACTGAAGCTTTCTTT,CAISAGTGGNTEAFF
TRBJ2-1,.,TRBV27,.,TGTGCCAGCAGGCTGAACCACAATGAGCAGTTCTTC,CASRLNHNEQFF
TRBJ1-1,.,TRBV7-3,.,TGTGCCAGCGCCCCGACCCTGAACACTGAAGCTTTCTTT,CASAPTLNTEAFF
TRBJ2-2,.,TRBV9,TRBD2,TGTGCCAGCAGCCCTCCTAGGGGGGGACTAGCGGGGTTGTACACCGGGGAGCTGTTTTTT,CASSPPRGGLAGLYTGELFF
TRBJ2-7,.,TRBV7-2,TRBD2,TGTGCCAGCAGCTTACCCAGACTAGCGGGGGTAGACGAGCAGTACTTC,CASSLPRLAGVDEQYF
TRBJ2-5,.,TRBV7-2,.,TGTGCCAGCAGCTTAGCGGGGGGACAAGAGACCCAGTACTTC,CASSLAGGQETQYF
TRBJ2-5,.,TRBV7-2,TRBD2,TGTGCCAGCAGCCCACCTGGGGGGGAAGAGACCCAGTACTTC,CASSPPGGEETQYF
TRBJ1-1,.,TRBV5-1,.,TGCGCCAGCAGCTTGGACGCCTTCGGTACTGAAGCTTTCTTT,CASSLDAFGTEAFF
TRBJ2-3,once,TRBV4-3,TRBD2,TGCGCCAGCAGAAGCGGGGGGGCGTTAGATACGCAGTATTTT,CASRSGGALDTQYF
TRBJ2-5,.,TRBV14,.,TGTGCCAGCAGCCAAGTTCTTCGACAGGCCGGAAAGGAGACCCAGTACTTC,CASSQVLRQAGKETQYF
TRBJ1-6,.,TRBV6-5,TRBD1,TGTGCCAGCAGTTACGGACAGGGTGATTCACCCCTCCACTTT,CASSYGQGDSPLHF
TRBJ2-2,.,TRBV5-1,TRBD2,TGCGCCAGCAGCTTGGGGTCTAGCGGCAACACCGGGGAGCTGTTTTTT,CASSLGSSGNTGELFF
TRBJ2-7,.,TRBV27,.,TGTGCCAGCAGTCCGACCCTCTACGAGCAGTACTTC,CASSPTLYEQYF
TRBJ1-1,.,TRBV19,.,TGTGCCAGTAGTATACCGAGGACTGAAGCTTTCTTT,CASSIPRTEAFF
TRBJ2-2,.,TRBV7-2,.,TGTGCCAGCAGCCCCAACAGAAACACCGGGGAGCTGTTTTTT,CASSPNRNTGELFF
TRBJ2-7,.,TRBV27,TRBD2,TGTGCCAGCAGTTTAGAAGCGGGAGTCTACGAGCAGTACTTC,CASSLEAGVYEQYF
TRBJ1-5,.,TRBV28,.,TGTGCCAGCAGTCTACGGGGCGAGGGTAGCAATCAGCCCCAGCATTTT,CASSLRGEGSNQPQHF
TRBJ1-4,.,TRBV5-6,.,TGTGCCAGCAGCTTACCCCAGTTGGGACCAAATGAAAAACTGTTTTTT,CASSLPQLGPNEKLFF
TRBJ2-7,.,TRBV6-7,TRBD2,TGTGCCAGCAGTTACTTCCTAGCGGGGGCGTTCTGCGAGCAGTACTTC,CASSYFLAGAFCEQYF
TRBJ2-7,.,TRBV5-8,TRBD1,TGTGCCAGCAGCTTGGGAAGCGGCAGGGGGTCCTACGAGCAGTACTTC,CASSLGSGRGSYEQYF